A selection of T cell receptor beta chains follows, all from one sample in a study of sequential checkpoint blockade in melanoma. Assay: immunoSEQ multiplex PCR; the TCRdb copy retains only in-frame clones and omits some. The data show about 17,000 clones, 67% seen once. This specimen consisted of CD8+ T cells sorted from blood (inferred from file names), obtained from a patient given nivolumab and ipilimumab in sequence. The receptors here all came from a human donor with melanoma. The CDR3 runs from the conserved cysteine through the conserved F or W. The D gene is left open where the match is weak. Part of the rows lack a size; the others show once, few, many or a class for expanded clones.

TRBJ1-3 | NA | TRBV4-1 | NA | TGCGCCAGCAGCCCCCCTAGTGGAAACACCATATATTTT | CASSPPSGNTIYF
TRBJ1-2 | NA | TRBV5-1 | NA | TGCGCCAGCAGCTTGGAGAGGGGGTATGGCTACACCTTC | CASSLERGYGYTF
TRBJ2-2 | NA | TRBV5-4 | TRBD1 | TGTGCCAGCAGCCCGGACAGGGGGTCCGGGGAGCTGTTTTTT | CASSPDRGSGELFF
TRBJ2-3 | NA | TRBV9 | TRBD2 | TGTGCCAGCAGCCTAACGACTAGCGTTAGAGTGGATACGCAGTATTTT | CASSLTTSVRVDTQYF
TRBJ1-2 | NA | TRBV9 | NA | TGTGCCAGCAGCCCGGGGGGAGGAGATAACTATGGCTACACCTTC | CASSPGGGDNYGYTF
TRBJ1-1 | NA | TRBV10-2 | NA | TGCGCCAGCAGTGACGGGTATACTGAAGCTTTCTTT | CASSDGYTEAFF
TRBJ2-2 | few | TRBV2 | NA | TGTGCCAGCAGTATACCGGGACAGAACACCGGGGAGCTGTTTTTT | CASSIPGQNTGELFF
TRBJ2-5 | NA | TRBV4-1 | NA | TGCGCCAGCAGCCAAGAACCGGGACTGAGATCTCCCCAGTACTTC | CASSQEPGLRSPQYF
TRBJ1-5 | once | TRBV7-9 | NA | TGTGCCACCCGAGCGGATAGCAATCAGCCCCAGCATTTT | CATRADSNQPQHF
TRBJ2-1 | NA | TRBV6-4 | TRBD2 | TGTGCCAGCAGTGACTCTAGCGGGGGGGCCAATGAGCAGTTCTTC | CASSDSSGGANEQFF
TRBJ2-7 | few | TRBV9 | NA | TGTGCCAGCAGCGTGGCCAGCTCCTACGAGCAGTACTTC | CASSVASSYEQYF
TRBJ2-7 | many | TRBV7-2 | NA | TGTGCCAGCAGCCCCGCACCCCCGGGACACGAGGACCACGAGCAGTACTTC | CASSPAPPGHEDHEQYF
TRBJ2-5 | NA | TRBV5-4 | NA | TGTGCCAGCAGCCCGGGACTCCTACAAGAGACCCAGTACTTC | CASSPGLLQETQYF
TRBJ2-2 | NA | TRBV7-2 | NA | TGTGCCAGCAGCCTTCGCAACTTCCCCGGGGAGCTGTTTTTT | CASSLRNFPGELFF
TRBJ2-3 | NA | TRBV9 | TRBD1 | TGTGCCAGCAGCGGAGGGTCCGGACAGGCATTTACAGATACGCAGTATTTT | CASSGGSGQAFTDTQYF
TRBJ1-1 | NA | TRBV27 | NA | TGTGCCAGCAGTGCCCAAACAGGGAACACTGAAGCTTTCTTT | CASSAQTGNTEAFF
TRBJ2-7 | NA | TRBV6-6 | TRBD1 | TGTGCCAGCAGTTACTCTGCGACAGGGAAGGACGAGCAGTACTTC | CASSYSATGKDEQYF
TRBJ2-6 | few | TRBV7-9 | TRBD1 | TGTGCCAGCAGGACAGGGGCCAAATCTGGGGCCAACGTCCTGACTTTC | CASRTGAKSGANVLTF
TRBJ1-5 | NA | TRBV7-9 | NA | TGTGCCAGCAGCTTAGGAGGAAGGTCCTCGCCCCAGCATTTT | CASSLGGRSSPQHF
TRBJ2-2 | NA | TRBV5-4 | TRBD1 | TGTGCCAGCAGCTTTGGGACAGGGCGGCCCGGGGAGCTGTTTTTT | CASSFGTGRPGELFF
TRBJ1-1 | few | TRBV29-1 | NA | TGCAGCGTTGATTTCGGTGAGGCTTTCTTT | CSVDFGEAFF
TRBJ2-5 | NA | TRBV7-3 | NA | TGTGCCAGCAGCTTTACGCTCAGGGGATCGGGTCAGACCCAGTACTTC | CASSFTLRGSGQTQYF
TRBJ2-1 | NA | TRBV4-1 | NA | TGCGCCAGCAGCCATAGCTCCTACAATGAGCAGTTCTTC | CASSHSSYNEQFF
TRBJ2-7 | few | TRBV5-6 | NA | TGTGCCAGCAGCTTGGGGCAGGGCAAAGAGCAGTACTTC | CASSLGQGKEQYF
TRBJ2-5 | NA | TRBV27 | NA | TGTGCCAGCAGTTTATGGGCAGGTCGACAAGAGACCCAGTACTTC | CASSLWAGRQETQYF
TRBJ2-7 | NA | TRBV13 | NA | TGTGCCAGCAGCTTAACAGGGACCTCCTACGAGCAGTACTTC | CASSLTGTSYEQYF
TRBJ1-2 | NA | TRBV6-5 | NA | TGTGCCAGCAGAAACACGATCAACGGCTACACCTTC | CASRNTINGYTF
TRBJ2-7 | NA | TRBV6-5 | TRBD2 | TGTGCCAGCAGCCCCGGGGGGTACGAGCAGTACTTC | CASSPGGYEQYF
TRBJ2-3 | NA | TRBV6-6 | NA | TGTGCCAGCAGTACCCTACTAGCCGTCACAGATACGCAGTATTTT | CASSTLLAVTDTQYF